The 27 T cell receptor beta chains below come from one sample, sequenced in a study of T cell repertoires in aging, cancer and after chemotherapy. Peripheral blood genomic DNA, not sorted cells or RNA, was the template. A mixed TRB-A/B primer pool amplified rearranged TRB by multiplex touch-down PCR. Via MiXCR, TCRdb re-called the multiplex PCR reads, giving one row per CDR3 protein. There are some 6,000 distinct CDR3 sequences in the sample; under 25% occur only once, and about 9.5% lies in the top ten. The sample was blood. These receptors originate from a human donor in good health.

By frequency in the sample, this clonotype is medium-sized (0.01 to 0.1%). The gene calls are TRBV20-1 and TRBJ2-3, with 7 bases lining up with TRBD2. The CDR3 is made up of 13 amino acids. The V gene's germline CDR1 is DFQATT and CDR2 SNEGSKA (reference sequence). As DNA, the CDR3 is TGCATCGCGACTAGCCCTAGCACAGATACGCAGTATTTT. Its translation is CIATSPSTDTQYF.

The CDR3 is CASSFEGQVYNEQYF. The CDR3 DNA sequence: TGTGCCAGCAGCTTTGAGGGCCAGGTTTACAACGAGCAGTACTTC. The V and J genes are TRBV7-9 and TRBJ2-7, with D possibly being TRBD2 (5 bases). This CDR3 comprises 15 residues. V was cut by 3 bases and J by 5 bases, with 17 bases left in between. Germline CDR1 reads SEHNR; CDR2 reads FQNEAQ (reference sequence).

Judged by abundance, this clonotype is medium-sized (0.01 to 0.1%). This chain links TRBV19 with TRBJ1-2, with D possibly TRBD1 on 5 matching bases. Trimming took 6 bases from V and 4 from J, leaving 15 bases between them. This CDR3 has 14 amino acids. Germline CDR1 LNHDA, CDR2 SQIVND (reference sequence). The CDR3, as DNA: TGTGCCAGTAGAAACCGAGGGGAAAGCTATGGCTACACCTTC. It translates to CASRNRGESYGYTF. The variable domain in full, completed from reference TRBV19 and TRBJ1-2, reads DGGITQSPKYLFRKEGQNVTLSCEQNLNHDAMYWYRQDPGQGLRLIYYSQIVNDFQKGDIAEGYSVSREKKESFPLTVTSAQKNPTAFYLCASRNRGESYGYTFGSGTRLTVV.

This clonotype is medium-sized. The chain carries TRBV20-1 and TRBJ2-1; tentatively, D is TRBD2 (7 bases). Germline loops: CDR1 DFQATT, CDR2 SNEGSKA (reference sequence). V lost 3 bases and J 5 bases, leaving 14 bases between the germline ends. This CDR3 region has 14 residues. This CDR3 is CSARGGRSDNEQFF. The CDR3 DNA reads TGCAGTGCTAGGGGGGGGCGCTCTGACAATGAGCAGTTCTTC.

This clonotype qualifies as medium-sized. This chain uses TRBV19 with TRBJ1-3; no firm D call. Trimming stripped 0 bases from V and 1 base from J, with 4 bases between. CDR1 is LNHDA and CDR2 is SQIVND in the germline V gene (reference sequence). This CDR3 is built from 14 residues. CDR3 DNA sequence: TGTGCCAGTAGTATAGAGGGGTCTGGAAACACCATATATTTT. It is translated as CASSIEGSGNTIYF.

This clonotype was seen at least ten times. V and J are TRBV4-3 and TRBJ1-6, with D unresolved. Germline assignment: CDR1 LGHNA and CDR2 YSLEER. The CDR3 runs 16 residues. V was clipped by 1 base and J by 0 bases, with 7 bases between them. The CDR3 sequence: CASSQGFGSYNSPLHF. The CDR3 bases are TGCGCCAGCAGCCAAGGGTTCGGCTCCTATAATTCACCCCTCCACTTT.

By proportion, this clonotype is medium-sized. The CDR3 sequence is CASSPAGVSGANVLTF. Here the CDR3 DNA reads TGTGCCAGCTCACCCGCGGGTGTCTCTGGGGCCAACGTCCTGACTTTC. The rearrangement links TRBV18 to TRBJ2-6; tentatively, D is TRBD2 (5 bases). V was shortened by 3 bases and J by 0 bases, with 9 bases between the two germline ends. CDR3 length equals 16 residues. CDR1 is KGHSH, CDR2 LQKENI, per germline.

Sample share makes this clonotype medium-sized. This chain joins TRBV7-9 and TRBJ1-1; D uncertain. Trimming cost V 3 bases and J 5 bases, with 7 bases left between them. This CDR3 region has 12 residues. The germline CDR1 and CDR2 sequences are SEHNR and FQNEAQ (reference sequence). CDR3 DNA sequence: TGTGCCAGCAGCTTTAGAAAAACTGAAGCTTTCTTT. Translation gives CASSFRKTEAFF.

This clonotype is categorized as medium-sized (0.01 to 0.1%). The chain employs TRBV20-1 and TRBJ1-1; no firm D call. Trimming removed 3 bases at V and 1 base at J, with 3 bases between. The germline V gene encodes CDR1 DFQATT and CDR2 SNEGSKA (reference sequence). This CDR3 spans 11 amino acids. CDR3 in amino acids: CSASENTEAFF. For the CDR3, the DNA is TGCAGTGCTAGCGAGAACACTGAAGCTTTCTTT.

This clonotype was seen a handful of times. This CDR3 reads CAISERLVGGDTQYF. The CDR3 bases are TGTGCCATCAGTGAAAGGCTAGTCGGTGGAGATACGCAGTATTTT. This chain uses TRBV10-3 with TRBJ2-3, with D uncertain. CDR1 and CDR2 from the germline V gene are ENHRY and SYGVKD. Trimming stripped 3 bases from V and 5 bases from J, with 15 bases between. The CDR3 has 15 residues.

V gene TRBV10-3 combines with J gene TRBJ2-7; D ambiguous. This CDR3 spans 13 amino acids. Per germline, CDR1 ENHRY and CDR2 SYGVKD. V gave up 2 bases and J gave up 7 bases, with 12 bases separating them. CDR3 protein: CAISEGRSNEQYV. The DNA for the CDR3 is TGTGCCATCAGTGAGGGACGGTCCAATGAGCAGTACGTC.

This clonotype was detected ten times or more. The rearrangement uses TRBV11-2 and TRBJ1-5; D is undetermined. Germline V lookup: CDR1 SGHAT, CDR2 FQNNGV. CDR3 length equals 14 residues. Trimming took off 3 bases at V and 3 bases at J, with 9 bases between the two ends. The CDR3 here is CASSFLSFNQPQHF. CDR3 coding DNA: TGTGCCAGCAGCTTCCTCTCATTCAATCAGCCCCAGCATTTT. Variable domain in full (rest from reference TRBV11-2 and TRBJ1-5): EAGVAQSPRYKIIEKRQSVAFWCNPISGHATLYWYQQILGQGPKLLIQFQNNGVVDDSQLPKDRFSAERLKGVDSTLKIQPAKLEDSAVYLCASSFLSFNQPQHFGDGTRLSIL.

This clonotype is medium-sized. This rearrangement joins TRBV7-9 to TRBJ1-1, with a tentative D call TRBD1 (6 bases). Germline loops: CDR1 SEHNR, CDR2 FQNEAQ (reference sequence). The length of the CDR3 is 14 residues. The V and J ends lost 5 bases and 2 bases respectively, with 12 bases between them. The CDR3 region is CASSPRGGNTEAFF. In DNA, the CDR3 is TGTGCCAGCAGCCCGAGGGGGGGAAACACTGAAGCTTTCTTT.

Within the sample, this clonotype is medium-sized. The chain carries TRBV20-1 and TRBJ2-5, with 11 positions matching TRBD2. The CDR3 sequence is 19 residues long. Trimming removed 1 base from V and 4 bases from J; junction bases left unmatched: 17. Germline CDR1 is DFQATT and CDR2 is SNEGSKA (reference sequence). The CDR3 DNA sequence: TGCAGTGCTAGAGGGGGAGTGGGACTAGCGGATCCCGGCGGAGAGACCCAGTACTTC. It translates to CSARGGVGLADPGGETQYF.

By its share, this clonotype is medium-sized. The chain couples TRBV20-1 to TRBJ1-2; weak D call: TRBD1 (5 bases). CDR3 length: 13 residues. The germline V gene encodes CDR1 DFQATT and CDR2 SNEGSKA (reference sequence). V lost 5 bases and J 4 bases, leaving 14 bases between the germline ends. Written as DNA, the CDR3 is TGCAGTGCTGGACTCCCCGGGGGCTATGGCTACACCTTC. It is translated as CSAGLPGGYGYTF.

The gene calls are TRBV5-1 and TRBJ2-3; TRBD2 agrees at 8 bases. The CDR3 spans 17 residues. Per germline, CDR1 SGHRS and CDR2 YFSETQ. J was trimmed by 5 bases and V by 0 bases; bases with no gene match: 11. Here the CDR3 DNA reads TGCGCCAGCAGCTTGGTGTCCGTAGCGGGGTCGTTAGATACGCAGTATTTT. Amino acids: CASSLVSVAGSLDTQYF.

This clonotype was detected once. V and J are TRBV7-2 and TRBJ2-3; D is unresolved. This CDR3 spans 13 amino acids. In germline, CDR1 is SGHTA, CDR2 FQGNSA. V lost 6 bases to trimming and J lost 14 bases, with 21 bases between them. In DNA form, the CDR3 reads TGTGCCAGCAGTCGAAACGAGGACGGCGCCCCGTATTTT. It yields the protein CASSRNEDGAPYF.

Written as DNA, the CDR3 is TGTGCCAGCACCCTTAGACTAGCCGGGACCACAGATACGCAGTATTTT. Translation gives CASTLRLAGTTDTQYF. J is TRBJ2-3 and V is TRBV12-3 or TRBV12-4, with 7 bases aligning to TRBD2. V shed 7 bases and J 2 bases; nucleotides not matched to a gene: 12. This CDR3 is 16 amino acids long.

This clonotype has a count of ten or more. The J gene is TRBJ1-5, the V gene TRBV12-5; 9 bases are shared with TRBD1. After removal of 1 base from V and 6 bases from J, the junction contained 10 bases not matched to a gene. The CDR3 extends over 17 amino acids. Germline CDR1 LGHNT, CDR2 FRNRAP. This CDR3 is CASGLALGQGGSQPQHF. As DNA, the CDR3 is TGTGCTAGTGGTTTGGCCTTGGGACAGGGCGGGTCTCAGCCCCAGCATTTT.

In this sample, this clonotype is medium-sized. V gene TRBV12-3 or TRBV12-4 combines with J gene TRBJ1-1, with 10 positions matching TRBD1. J lost 3 bases, V lost 3 bases, and 7 bases had no gene match. This CDR3 region has 16 residues. The CDR3 protein is CASSFHRQGAYTEAFF. CDR3 nucleotides: TGTGCCAGCAGTTTTCATCGACAGGGGGCATACACTGAAGCTTTCTTT.

On this clonotype itself: Given a much more abundant clone one base away, this may be a read error. The CDR3 DNA is TGTACCAGCAGCTTAAACGGGCGGAGGGAAGCTTTCTTT. Protein: CTSSLNGRREAFF. This sequence joins TRBV7-3 and TRBJ1-1; D ambiguous. The CDR3 has 13 amino acids. Germline CDR1 is SGHTA and CDR2 is FQGTGA.

This clonotype is termed medium-sized. The chain combines TRBV19 with TRBJ2-5, with a possible D match to TRBD1 (6 bases). V lost 7 bases, J lost 2 bases, and 11 bases lay in between. The germline V gene has CDR1 LNHDA and CDR2 SQIVND (reference sequence). This CDR3 comprises 13 residues. CDR3 sequence (DNA): TGTGCCAGTAACGGACAGTCACAAGAGACCCAGTACTTC. Its protein is CASNGQSQETQYF.

In its sample, this clonotype was seen a few times. A much larger clone sits a single nucleotide away, making a read error possible. J is TRBJ1-2 and V is TRBV18; D ambiguous. Trimming took 3 bases from V and 8 from J, leaving 16 bases between them. This CDR3 is 14 amino acids long. Per germline, CDR1 KGHSH and CDR2 LQKENI. The CDR3 loop reads CASSPVTSRLGYTF. The CDR3 region has the DNA TGTGCCAGCTCACCGGTGACAAGCCGACTAGGCTACACCTTC.

The CDR3 spells CASSARGLAAPKSYNEQFF. CDR3 coding DNA: TGTGCCAGCAGCGCGAGGGGACTAGCGGCCCCGAAGTCCTACAATGAGCAGTTCTTC. The V gene is TRBV7-3, the J gene TRBJ2-1, with 11 bases that match TRBD2. This CDR3 is 19 amino acids long. V shed 5 bases, J shed 1 base, and the junction held 13 bases outside the gene matches. CDR1 and CDR2 from the germline V gene are SGHTA and FQGTGA.

This clonotype is labeled as medium-sized. The V call is TRBV18, the J call TRBJ2-7; possibly TRBD1 for D (6 bases). The CDR3 is made up of 14 amino acids. The germline V gene encodes CDR1 KGHSH and CDR2 LQKENI. Between the trimmed V and J ends, which lost 5 bases and 8 bases, there was a span of 19 bases. For the CDR3, the DNA is TGTGCCAGCTCAGGGGGCCCTGAAATGGGGAAGCAGTACTTC. It is translated as CASSGGPEMGKQYF.

The CDR3 nucleotides are TGTGCCAGCTCACCAGGGAGCGGGAGAGAGACCCAGTACTTC. Its translation is CASSPGSGRETQYF. This sequence joins TRBV18 and TRBJ2-5; 8 bases map to TRBD2. CDR1 and CDR2 from the germline V gene are KGHSH and LQKENI. After removal of 2 bases from V and 4 bases from J, the junction contained 3 bases not matched to a gene. This CDR3 spans 14 amino acids. The full variable domain, in which reference TRBV18 and TRBJ2-5 provide the parts outside the CDR3, is NAGVMQNPRHLVRRRGQEARLRCSPMKGHSHVYWYRQLPEEGLKFMVYLQKENIIDESGMPKERFSAEFPKEGPSILRIQQVVRGDSAAYFCASSPGSGRETQYFGPGTRLLVL.

This clonotype qualifies as medium-sized. The chain has TRBV15 and TRBJ2-3; D possibly corresponds to TRBD2 (6 bases). Germline CDR1 and CDR2: LNHNV and YYDKDF (reference sequence). Between the trimmed V and J ends, which lost 5 bases and 3 bases, there was a span of 15 bases. The CDR3 contains 15 residues. This CDR3 reads CATSLEGGGTDTQYF. The CDR3 bases are TGTGCCACCAGCCTCGAGGGAGGTGGAACAGATACGCAGTATTTT.